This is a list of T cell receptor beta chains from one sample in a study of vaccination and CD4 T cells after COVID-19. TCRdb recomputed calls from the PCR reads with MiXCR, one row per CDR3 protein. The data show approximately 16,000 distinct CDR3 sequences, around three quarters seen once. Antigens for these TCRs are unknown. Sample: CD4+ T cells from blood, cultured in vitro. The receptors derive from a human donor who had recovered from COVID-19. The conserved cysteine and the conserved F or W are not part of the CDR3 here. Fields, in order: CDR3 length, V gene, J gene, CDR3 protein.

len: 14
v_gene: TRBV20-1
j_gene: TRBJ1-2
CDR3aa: SAATQSPGQGDGYT

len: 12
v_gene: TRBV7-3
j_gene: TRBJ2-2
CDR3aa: ASSLAGVTGELF

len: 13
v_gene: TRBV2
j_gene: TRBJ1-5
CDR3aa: ASSPGGASNQPQH

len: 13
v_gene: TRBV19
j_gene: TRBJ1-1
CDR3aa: ASIREGSVGTEAF

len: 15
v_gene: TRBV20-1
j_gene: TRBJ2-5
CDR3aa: SARDLYGTAFKETQY

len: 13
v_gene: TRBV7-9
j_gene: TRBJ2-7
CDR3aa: ASSQGLAGGYEQY

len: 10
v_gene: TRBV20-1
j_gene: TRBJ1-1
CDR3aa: SALDAKSEAF

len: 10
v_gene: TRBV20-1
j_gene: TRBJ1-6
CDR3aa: SASRGQSPLH

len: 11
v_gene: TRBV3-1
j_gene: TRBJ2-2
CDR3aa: ASSQMNTGELF

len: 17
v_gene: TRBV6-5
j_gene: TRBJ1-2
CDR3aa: ASSYSKGSPLQGAYGYT

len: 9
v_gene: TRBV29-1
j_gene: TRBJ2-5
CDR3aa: SVGGQETQY

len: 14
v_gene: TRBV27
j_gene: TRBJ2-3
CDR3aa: ASTHLGTGSTDTQY

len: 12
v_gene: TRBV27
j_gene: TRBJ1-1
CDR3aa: ASSRRRGNTEAF

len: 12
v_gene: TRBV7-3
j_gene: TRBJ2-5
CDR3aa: ASSSGRTEETQY

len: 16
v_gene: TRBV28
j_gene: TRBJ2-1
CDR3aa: ASSLMKWEVEYDNEQF

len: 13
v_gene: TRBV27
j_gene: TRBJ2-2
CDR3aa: ASSPHSSGTGELF

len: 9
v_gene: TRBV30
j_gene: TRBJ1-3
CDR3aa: AWTWRNTIY

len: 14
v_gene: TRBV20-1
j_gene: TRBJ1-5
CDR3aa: SAHPLQGFSNQPQH

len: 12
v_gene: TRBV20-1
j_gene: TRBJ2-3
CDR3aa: SAQPPVSTDTQY

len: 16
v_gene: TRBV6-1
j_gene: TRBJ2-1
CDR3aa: ASSGRPYSGPTYNEQF

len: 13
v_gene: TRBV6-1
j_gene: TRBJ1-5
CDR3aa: ASSGAGGTRQPQH

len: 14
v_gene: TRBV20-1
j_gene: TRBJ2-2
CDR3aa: SAQRRGSSNTGELF

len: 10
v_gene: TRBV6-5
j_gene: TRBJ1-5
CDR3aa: ASSLNGQPQH

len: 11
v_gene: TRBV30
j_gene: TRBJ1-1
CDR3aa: AWKFQKNTEAF

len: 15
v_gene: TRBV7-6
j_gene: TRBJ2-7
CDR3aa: ASSPLGASGSDLEQY

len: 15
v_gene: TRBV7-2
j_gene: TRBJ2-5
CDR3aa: ASSSRGRGRGTETQY

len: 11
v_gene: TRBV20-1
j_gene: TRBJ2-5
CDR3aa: SARVGGAKTQY

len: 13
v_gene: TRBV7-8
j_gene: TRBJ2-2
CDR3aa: ASSLAGQGTGELF

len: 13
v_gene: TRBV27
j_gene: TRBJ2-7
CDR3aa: ASSQRTISSYEQY

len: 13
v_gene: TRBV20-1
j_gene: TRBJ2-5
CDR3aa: SASRGAGGRQTQY

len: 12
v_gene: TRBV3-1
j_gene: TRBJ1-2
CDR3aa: ASRGAGDWYGYT

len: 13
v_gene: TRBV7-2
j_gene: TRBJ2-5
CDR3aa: ASSLARGLEETQY

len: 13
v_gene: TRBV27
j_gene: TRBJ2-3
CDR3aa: ASSLRVSTTDTQY

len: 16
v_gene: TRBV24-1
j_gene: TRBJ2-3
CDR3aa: ATSDLHRGGTLTDTQY

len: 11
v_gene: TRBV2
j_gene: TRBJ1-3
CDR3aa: ASSEDSGNTIY

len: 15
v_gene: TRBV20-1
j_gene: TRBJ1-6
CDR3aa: SAAKTPTGVYNSPLH

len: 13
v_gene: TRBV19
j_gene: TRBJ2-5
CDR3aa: ASRGTSGSGETQY

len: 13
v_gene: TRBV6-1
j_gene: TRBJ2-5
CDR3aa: ASSEGDLYQETQY

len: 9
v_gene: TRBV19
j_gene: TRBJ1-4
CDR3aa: ASSIMEKLF

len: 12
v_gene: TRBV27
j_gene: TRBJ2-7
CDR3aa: ASSIQGRIYEQY

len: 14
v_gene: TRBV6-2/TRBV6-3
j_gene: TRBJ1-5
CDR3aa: ASTGGGMKSNQPQH

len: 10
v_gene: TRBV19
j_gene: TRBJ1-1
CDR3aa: ASTRGATEAF

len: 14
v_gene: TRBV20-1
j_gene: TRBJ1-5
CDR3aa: SARFNLAGLSQPQH

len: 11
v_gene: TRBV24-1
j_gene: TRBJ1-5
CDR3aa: ATSRDRTQPQH

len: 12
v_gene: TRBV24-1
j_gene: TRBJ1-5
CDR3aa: ATSGSSSNQPQH

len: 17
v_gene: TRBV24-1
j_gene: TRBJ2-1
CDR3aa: ATSDLGGGRELRYNEQF

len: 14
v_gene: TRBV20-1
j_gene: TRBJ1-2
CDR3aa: SARDGKDLLSYGYT

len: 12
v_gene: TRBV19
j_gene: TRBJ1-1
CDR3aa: ASSIRWGNTEAF

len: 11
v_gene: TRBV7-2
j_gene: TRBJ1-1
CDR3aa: ASNLGQGTEAF

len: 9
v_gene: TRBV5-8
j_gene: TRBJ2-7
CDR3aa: ASSLHREEY

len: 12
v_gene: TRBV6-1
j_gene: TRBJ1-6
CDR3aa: ASSAGFLPSPLH

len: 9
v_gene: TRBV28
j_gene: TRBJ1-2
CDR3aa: ASSSLYGYT

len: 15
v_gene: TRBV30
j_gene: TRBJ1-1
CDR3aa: AWSTLRDTYMNTEAF

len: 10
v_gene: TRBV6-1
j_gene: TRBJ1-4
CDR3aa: AGSRDRGRLF

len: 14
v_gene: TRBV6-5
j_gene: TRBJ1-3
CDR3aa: ASSYSADLTGNTIY